Listed here are 14 T cell receptor beta chains from one sample, sequenced in a study of T cells after yellow fever vaccination. Via MiXCR, TCRdb re-called the 5' RACE reads, giving one row per CDR3 protein. Of about 400,000 distinct CDR3 sequences in the sample, around 6.5% were seen once. The specimen comprised PBMCs, sampled 5 days after the yellow fever booster vaccination. The receptors originated from a man aged 25 to 40 who received the YFV17D yellow fever vaccine.

This clonotype was detected only a few times. The rearrangement joins TRBV5-1 to TRBJ2-7, with a tentative D call TRBD2 (5 bases). Germline V gene data show CDR1 as SGHRS and CDR2 as YFSETQ. The CDR3 has 13 residues. With 0 bases removed from V and 7 bases from J, the gap between germline ends came to 11 bases. The CDR3 protein is CASSLAPGEEQYF. The CDR3 DNA follows: TGCGCCAGCAGCTTGGCCCCTGGGGAGGAGCAGTACTTC.

The J gene is TRBJ2-1, the V gene TRBV7-6, with TRBD2 matching over 9 bases. Trimming removed 5 bases from V and 7 bases from J; junction bases left unmatched: 9. The CDR3 is made up of 15 amino acids. Germline lookup yields CDR1 SGHVS and CDR2 FNYEAQ. CDR3 residues: CASSRAGTSHNEQFF. CDR3 DNA sequence: TGTGCCAGCAGCCGAGCCGGGACTAGCCATAATGAGCAGTTCTTC.

This clonotype showed up many times. This chain joins TRBV28 and TRBJ1-6; TRBD1 matches 7 bases. The germline gives CDR1 MDHEN, CDR2 SYDVKM. CDR3 length: 14 amino acids. V dropped 6 bases and J dropped 7; count of bases not matched to a gene: 6. In DNA, the CDR3 is TGTGCCAGCAGACCCGGGACAGTGAATTCACCCCTCCACTTT. Protein: CASRPGTVNSPLHF.

There are many counts of this clonotype. The chain carries TRBV20-1 and TRBJ2-1, with D possibly being TRBD1 (5 bases). This CDR3 contains 15 residues. Between the trimmed V and J ends, which lost 1 base and 5 bases, there was a span of 15 bases. Germline loops: CDR1 DFQATT, CDR2 SNEGSKA (reference sequence). CDR3 region: CSARATQGVDNEQFF. CDR3 nucleotide sequence: TGCAGTGCTAGAGCAACCCAAGGGGTGGACAATGAGCAGTTCTTC.

This chain links TRBV12-3 or TRBV12-4 with TRBJ1-5; 7 bases align to TRBD1. J lost 6 bases, V lost 8 bases, and 7 bases had no gene match. The CDR3 has 13 residues. The CDR3, as DNA: TGTGCCAGCGGAACAGGGGCCGGTCAGCCCCAGCATTTT. This sequence encodes CASGTGAGQPQHF.

Worth noting for this clonotype: Mismatch with germline at one junction end may stem from a read error. J is TRBJ2-5 and V is TRBV4-3, with 10 nucleotides matching TRBD2. This CDR3 is 16 amino acids long. Germline-derived CDR1 and CDR2 are LGHNA and YSLEER. This CDR3 reads CASSQEPSGSGETRYF. The CDR3 DNA reads TGCGCCAGCAGCCAAGAACCTAGCGGGAGTGGGGAGACCCGGTACTTC.

The table lists this clonotype with a few counts. One end of the junction varies from germline; a read error may be responsible. The chain combines TRBV20-1 with TRBJ1-1, with TRBD1 as a possible D gene (5 bases). Germline V gene data show CDR1 as DFQATT and CDR2 as SNEGSKA (reference sequence). The CDR3 spans 17 residues. The CDR3 DNA is TGCTGTGCTAGAGATAGTCTGGCAGGGACCATGAACACTGAAGCTTTCTTT. As protein: CCARDSLAGTMNTEAFF.

This clonotype occurred a few times. V is TRBV6-2 or TRBV6-3 and J is TRBJ2-1; 9 nucleotides line up with TRBD1. V shed 6 bases, J shed 6 bases, and the junction held 6 bases outside the gene matches. Germline assignment: CDR1 MNHEY and CDR2 SVGEGT. This CDR3 has 14 amino acids. The CDR3 nucleotides read TGTGCCAGCAGCCCCGACAGGGGGTTCAATGAGCAGTTCTTC. Translation: CASSPDRGFNEQFF.

This clonotype was seen ten or more times. The chain combines TRBV12-5 with TRBJ2-7, with TRBD1 matching over 7 bases. Unmatched junction bases numbered 4, after V lost 4 bases and J lost 7 bases. Germline V gene lookup returns CDR1 LGHNT and CDR2 FRNRAP. The CDR3 runs 12 residues. The CDR3 DNA reads TGTGCTAGTGGTTCGCCGACAGGGGAGCAGTACTTC. Its protein is CASGSPTGEQYF. Drawing the rest from reference TRBV12-5 and TRBJ2-7, the complete variable domain is DARVTQTPRHKVTEMGQEVTMRCQPILGHNTVFWYRQTMMQGLELLAYFRNRAPLDDSGMPKDRFSAEMPDATLATLKIQPSEPRDSAVYFCASGSPTGEQYFGPGTRLTVT.

This chain uses TRBV7-2 with TRBJ2-5; D might be TRBD1 or TRBD2, each matching 5 bases. CDR1 and CDR2 (germline): SGHTA, FQGNSA. This CDR3 comprises 12 residues. Trimming removed 6 bases from V and 5 bases from J, with 10 bases in between. Here the CDR3 reads CASSNWGETQYF. The CDR3, as DNA: TGTGCCAGCAGTAATTGGGGGGAGACCCAGTACTTC.

In its sample, this clonotype was seen a few times. The gene calls are TRBV6-1 and TRBJ2-7; 9 nucleotides agree with TRBD2. CDR3 length: 14 amino acids. Germline V CDR1 and CDR2: MNHNS, SASEGT. V lost 2 bases to trimming and J lost 5 bases; unmatched junction nucleotides: 4. The CDR3 nucleotides are TGTGCCAGCAGTGAACGGGGCGGGAGGGACGAGCAGTACTTC. This sequence encodes CASSERGGRDEQYF.

This clonotype was seen ten or more times. This chain connects TRBV15 to TRBJ1-3; 7 nucleotides match TRBD1. This CDR3 has 16 residues. V gave up 0 bases and J gave up 0 bases; unmatched junction bases: 2. Germline V lookup: CDR1 LNHNV, CDR2 YYDKDF (reference sequence). CDR3 nucleotides: TGTGCCACCAGCAGAGATGGGGACAGCTCTGGAAACACCATATATTTT. Translating gives CATSRDGDSSGNTIYF.

This clonotype was seen only a few times. The V gene is TRBV6-5, the J gene TRBJ2-2; D might be TRBD1 (5 bases). V dropped 2 bases and J dropped 6 bases, with 13 bases sitting between them. The germline V gene encodes CDR1 MNHEY and CDR2 SVGAGI. CDR3 length: 15 residues. CDR3 nucleotides: TGTGCCAGCAGTTACGAAGGGGCCTATTCCGGGGAGCTGTTTTTT. This encodes CASSYEGAYSGELFF.

V is TRBV18 and J is TRBJ2-7; TRBD1 matches at 9 bases. This CDR3 comprises 16 residues. Germline loops: CDR1 KGHSH, CDR2 LQKENI. Unmatched junction bases numbered 13, after V lost 5 bases and J lost 5 bases. The chain's CDR3 is CASSTVRDRVTHEQYF. The DNA for the CDR3 is TGTGCCAGCTCAACGGTCCGGGACAGGGTAACCCACGAGCAGTACTTC.